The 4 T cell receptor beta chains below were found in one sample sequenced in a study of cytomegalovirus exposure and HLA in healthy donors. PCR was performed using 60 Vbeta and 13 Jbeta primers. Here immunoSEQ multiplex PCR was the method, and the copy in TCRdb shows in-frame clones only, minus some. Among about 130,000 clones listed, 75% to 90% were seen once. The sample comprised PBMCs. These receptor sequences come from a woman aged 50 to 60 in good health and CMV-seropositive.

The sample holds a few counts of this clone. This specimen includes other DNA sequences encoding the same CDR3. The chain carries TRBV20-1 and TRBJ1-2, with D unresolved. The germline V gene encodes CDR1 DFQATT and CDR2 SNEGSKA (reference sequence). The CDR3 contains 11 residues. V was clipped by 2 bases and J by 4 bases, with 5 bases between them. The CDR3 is CSARRGYGYTF. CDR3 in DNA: TGCAGTGCTAGACGGGGCTATGGCTACACCTTC.

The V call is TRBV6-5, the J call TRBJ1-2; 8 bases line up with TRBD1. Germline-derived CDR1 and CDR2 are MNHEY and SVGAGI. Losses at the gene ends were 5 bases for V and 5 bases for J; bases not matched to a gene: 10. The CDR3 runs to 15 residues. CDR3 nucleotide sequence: TGTGCCAGCAGTAGTATAGGGACAGGCACATATGGCTACACCTTC. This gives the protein CASSSIGTGTYGYTF.

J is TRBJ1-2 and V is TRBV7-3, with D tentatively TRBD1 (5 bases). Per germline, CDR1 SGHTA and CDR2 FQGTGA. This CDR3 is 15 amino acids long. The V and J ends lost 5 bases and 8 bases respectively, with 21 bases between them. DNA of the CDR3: TGTGCCAGCAGCCCCTCCGGGACTCAGGCTGAAGGCTACACCTTC. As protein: CASSPSGTQAEGYTF.

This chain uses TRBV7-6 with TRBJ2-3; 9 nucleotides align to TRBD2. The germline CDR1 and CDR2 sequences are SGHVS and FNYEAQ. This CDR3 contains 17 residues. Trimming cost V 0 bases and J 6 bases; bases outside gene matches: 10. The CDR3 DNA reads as TGTGCCAGCAGCTTAGCCCGGGGTAGCGGGAGATCGGATACGCAGTATTTT. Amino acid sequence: CASSLARGSGRSDTQYF.